What follows are 8 T cell receptor beta chains derived from one specimen sequenced in a study of T cell changes during pregnancy in multiple sclerosis. TCRdb's table, derived via immunoSEQ multiplex PCR, lists solely in-frame clones and lacks some. This sample carries tens of thousands of clones, roughly 90% of them seen once, and the ten largest clones take approximately 5%. Specimen: CD8+ T cells from peripheral blood mononuclear cells, collected in the third trimester of pregnancy. Every receptor here comes from a female donor with multiple sclerosis, enrolled in a pregnancy study.

This chain links TRBV30 with TRBJ2-4, with no clear D. This CDR3 has 16 amino acids. The V and J ends lost 2 bases and 0 bases respectively, with 14 bases between them. Germline CDR1 is GTSNPN and CDR2 is SVGIG (reference sequence). The CDR3 nucleotides read TGTGCCTGGAGTCCTCCGGGTCCTGTAGCCAAAAACATTCAGTACTTC. Amino acid sequence: CAWSPPGPVAKNIQYF.

The rearrangement links TRBV19 to TRBJ1-4; TRBD1 is a possible D gene (6 bases). The germline V gene encodes CDR1 LNHDA and CDR2 SQIVND (reference sequence). The V end was cut by 5 bases, the J end by 5 bases, with 24 bases between. The CDR3 totals 18 residues. CDR3 bases: TGTGCCAGTAGTGCTTTAAACGGACAACAGGGACGAAATGAAAAACTGTTTTTT. It yields the protein CASSALNGQQGRNEKLFF. Combining the CDR3 with reference TRBV19 and TRBJ1-4 gives the whole variable domain DGGITQSPKYLFRKEGQNVTLSCEQNLNHDAMYWYRQDPGQGLRLIYYSQIVNDFQKGDIAEGYSVSREKKESFPLTVTSAQKNPTAFYLCASSALNGQQGRNEKLFFGSGTQLSVL.

V and J are TRBV9 and TRBJ2-7, with a weak D call TRBD2 (5 bases). Germline CDR1 SGDLS, CDR2 YYNGEE. This CDR3 region has 14 residues. V was cut by 4 bases and J by 4 bases, with 15 bases left in between. This CDR3 is CASSLGSSSYEQYF. The CDR3 DNA reads TGTGCCAGCAGCCTAGGGAGTAGTAGTTACGAGCAGTACTTC. The full variable domain, with the rest looked up from reference TRBV9 and TRBJ2-7, is DSGVTQTPKHLITATGQRVTLRCSPRSGDLSVYWYQQSLDQGLQFLIQYYNGEERAKGNILERFSAQQFPDLHSELNLSSLELGDSALYFCASSLGSSSYEQYFGPGTRLTVT.

The chain joins TRBV6-4 to TRBJ2-1; 8 nucleotides agree with TRBD2. Losses at the gene ends were 5 bases for V and 2 bases for J; bases not matched to a gene: 8. This CDR3 is 16 amino acids long. Germline CDR1 and CDR2: MRHNA and SNTAGT. The CDR3 reads CASSNGREATYNEQFF. In nucleotides, the CDR3 is TGTGCCAGCAGTAATGGGCGGGAGGCGACCTACAATGAGCAGTTCTTC.

This rearrangement joins TRBV4-1 to TRBJ2-5; TRBD1 matches at 10 bases. CDR1 and CDR2 from the germline V gene are MGHRA and YSYEKL. The CDR3 covers 14 residues. The V gene end was trimmed by 5 bases and the J gene end by 5 bases; junction bases not matched to a gene: 5. The CDR3 spells CASSRQGAGETQYF. DNA for the CDR3: TGCGCCAGCAGCAGACAGGGGGCCGGGGAGACCCAGTACTTC.

The chain joins TRBV6-6 to TRBJ2-7, with 7 positions matching TRBD1. Unmatched junction bases numbered 8, after V lost 8 bases and J lost 1 base. This CDR3 has 14 amino acids. Germline-derived CDR1 and CDR2 are MNHNY and SVGAGI (reference sequence). The CDR3 region is CASHDRAFSYEQYF. The CDR3 DNA follows: TGTGCCAGCCACGACAGGGCTTTTTCCTACGAGCAGTACTTC.

In its sample, this clone was seen once. The chain recombines TRBV6-1 with TRBJ1-2; D remains unclear. Between the trimmed V and J ends, which lost 0 bases and 8 bases, there was a span of 10 bases. Germline V CDR1 and CDR2: MNHNS, SASEGT. The CDR3 consists of 13 residues. The CDR3 protein is CASSEARAAGYTF. The CDR3 nucleotides read TGTGCCAGCAGTGAAGCGCGAGCGGCCGGCTACACCTTC.

CDR3 nucleotides: TGTGCCAGCAGCTTAGGGGACAGGAACAATGAGCAGTTCTTC. It encodes CASSLGDRNNEQFF. This chain links TRBV7-9 with TRBJ2-1, with TRBD1 identical over 8 bases. The CDR3 runs to 14 residues. CDR1 and CDR2 (germline): SEHNR, FQNEAQ (reference sequence). After removal of 1 base from V and 5 bases from J, the junction contained 1 base not matched to a gene.